A selection of T cell receptor beta chains follows, all from one sample in a study of T cell changes during pregnancy in multiple sclerosis. The data were produced by immunoSEQ multiplex PCR, yet TCRdb's version contains in-frame clones alone and is incomplete. Seen here are some 40,000 clones, approximately 94% observed once, and the top ten hold about 0.32%. This sample comprised CD4+ T cells from peripheral blood mononuclear cells, obtained after pregnancy. Receptors originate from a female donor with multiple sclerosis, enrolled in a pregnancy study. CDR3s leave out the opening cysteine and the closing phenylalanine or tryptophan. Each record gives: V gene, D gene, J gene, CDR3 protein. A D gene is named only where the DNA matches it firmly.

v_call: TRBV30; d_call: TRBD1; j_call: TRBJ1-1; cdr3_aa: AWGQGQGTEAF
v_call: TRBV10-1; d_call: TRBD2; j_call: TRBJ2-3; cdr3_aa: ASSEAGSGRTQY
v_call: TRBV18; d_call: TRBD1; j_call: TRBJ1-5; cdr3_aa: ASSGQAPKPQH
v_call: TRBV2; d_call: .; j_call: TRBJ1-2; cdr3_aa: ASSASLRYQGGYT
v_call: TRBV5-4; d_call: .; j_call: TRBJ1-1; cdr3_aa: ASSPAWAGPNTEAF
v_call: TRBV5-4; d_call: .; j_call: TRBJ2-5; cdr3_aa: ASRWGGALQETQY
v_call: TRBV10-3; d_call: .; j_call: TRBJ2-1; cdr3_aa: AIKQGSPYNEQF
v_call: TRBV10-1; d_call: TRBD1; j_call: TRBJ1-6; cdr3_aa: ASSWQGANSPLH
v_call: TRBV9; d_call: .; j_call: TRBJ1-6; cdr3_aa: ASSVGGSSYNSPLH
v_call: TRBV11-2; d_call: TRBD2; j_call: TRBJ2-1; cdr3_aa: ASSLVAGGHNEQF
v_call: TRBV11-2; d_call: TRBD1; j_call: TRBJ2-5; cdr3_aa: ASSQGQGGETQY
v_call: TRBV7-6; d_call: .; j_call: TRBJ2-2; cdr3_aa: ASSSKDFNTGELF
v_call: TRBV5-4; d_call: TRBD2; j_call: TRBJ2-5; cdr3_aa: ASSLAGVGETQY
v_call: TRBV11-1; d_call: .; j_call: TRBJ2-1; cdr3_aa: ASSLESTGVEF
v_call: TRBV7-9; d_call: .; j_call: TRBJ2-1; cdr3_aa: ASSPGRRSYNEQF
v_call: TRBV7-9; d_call: .; j_call: TRBJ1-4; cdr3_aa: ASSSRGANEKLF
v_call: TRBV6-1; d_call: TRBD1; j_call: TRBJ2-7; cdr3_aa: ASSVMDRAGQY
v_call: TRBV10-3; d_call: .; j_call: TRBJ2-2; cdr3_aa: AISPGQNTGELF
v_call: TRBV7-6; d_call: .; j_call: TRBJ1-1; cdr3_aa: ASSLQENTEAF
v_call: TRBV18; d_call: TRBD1; j_call: TRBJ2-1; cdr3_aa: ASSLAGTGGDEQF
v_call: TRBV5-1; d_call: .; j_call: TRBJ1-1; cdr3_aa: ASRSEFYTEAF
v_call: TRBV10-3; d_call: TRBD1; j_call: TRBJ2-1; cdr3_aa: AISESRGQGVIGNEQF
v_call: TRBV2; d_call: .; j_call: TRBJ1-2; cdr3_aa: ASSVGGEYGYT
v_call: TRBV15; d_call: TRBD2; j_call: TRBJ2-5; cdr3_aa: ATSRDHPGGQETQY
v_call: TRBV9; d_call: .; j_call: TRBJ2-7; cdr3_aa: ASSREGRTGYEQY
v_call: TRBV5-1; d_call: .; j_call: TRBJ2-5; cdr3_aa: ASSLGQNQETQY
v_call: TRBV2; d_call: .; j_call: TRBJ1-1; cdr3_aa: ASSDSGGRTEAF
v_call: TRBV27; d_call: TRBD2; j_call: TRBJ2-3; cdr3_aa: ASRRAGGPWDTQY
v_call: TRBV19; d_call: .; j_call: TRBJ1-2; cdr3_aa: ASSTGNGYT
v_call: TRBV5-1; d_call: .; j_call: TRBJ1-6; cdr3_aa: ASSWTDSSYNSPLH
v_call: TRBV6-6; d_call: .; j_call: TRBJ2-3; cdr3_aa: ASSYSPRDTDTQY
v_call: TRBV6-6; d_call: .; j_call: TRBJ2-7; cdr3_aa: ASSYYGDFSYEQY
v_call: TRBV6-6; d_call: .; j_call: TRBJ1-2; cdr3_aa: ASSYEPPRHGYT
v_call: TRBV10-3; d_call: TRBD2; j_call: TRBJ2-7; cdr3_aa: AISPGLAGGSSYEQY
v_call: TRBV19; d_call: .; j_call: TRBJ1-4; cdr3_aa: ASSWGGVGEKLF
v_call: TRBV19; d_call: .; j_call: TRBJ1-4; cdr3_aa: ASYTGMSPNEKLF
v_call: TRBV4-1; d_call: TRBD1; j_call: TRBJ1-2; cdr3_aa: ASSQGDRANYGYT
v_call: TRBV2; d_call: TRBD2; j_call: TRBJ2-5; cdr3_aa: ASSGASGGAKTQY
v_call: TRBV6-6; d_call: TRBD2; j_call: TRBJ2-3; cdr3_aa: ASSTSKRGATDTQY
v_call: TRBV2; d_call: .; j_call: TRBJ2-7; cdr3_aa: ASSRPTMEGTYEQY
v_call: TRBV5-5; d_call: .; j_call: TRBJ2-2; cdr3_aa: ASSSAGVNTGELF
v_call: TRBV2; d_call: .; j_call: TRBJ1-1; cdr3_aa: ASSGQKNTEAF
v_call: TRBV5-4; d_call: TRBD2; j_call: TRBJ2-1; cdr3_aa: ASSLQSGNSYNEQF
v_call: TRBV5-5; d_call: .; j_call: TRBJ2-1; cdr3_aa: ASSRRGIDEQF
v_call: TRBV4-1; d_call: .; j_call: TRBJ1-6; cdr3_aa: ASSQEDRRSYNSPLH
v_call: TRBV28; d_call: .; j_call: TRBJ1-1; cdr3_aa: ASSGPGGTEAF
v_call: TRBV7-8; d_call: TRBD1; j_call: TRBJ2-7; cdr3_aa: ASSLPLTGGARITYEQY